This is a list of T cell receptor beta chains from one sample in a study of cytomegalovirus exposure and HLA in healthy donors. Assay used: immunoSEQ multiplex PCR; TCRdb lists only in-frame clones, some missing. The data show approximately 95,000 clones, approximately 81% seen once. The sample was PBMCs. Every receptor here comes from a woman aged 40 to 50 in good health and CMV-seropositive. Each CDR3 is given with its conserved first and last residue. A D gene is named only where the DNA matches it firmly. For some rows the clone size is stated as once, few or many, or as a class when expanded; others skip it.

TRBD1	-	TRBV15	TRBJ1-3	TGTGCCACCAGCAGTCGACAGGGAGAAAACACCATATATTTT	CATSSRQGENTIYF
TRBD1	-	TRBV18	TRBJ1-2	TGTGCCAGCTCACCCGAGACAGGGAACAATAACTATGGCTACACCTTC	CASSPETGNNNYGYTF
-	-	TRBV7-9	TRBJ2-1	TGTGCCAGCAGTTTCGGCGCGGGGGCCGTGGGGAATGAGCAGTTCTTC	CASSFGAGAVGNEQFF
-	-	TRBV6-6	TRBJ1-3	TGTGCCAGCAGTCTCGGCGGGAGCTCTGGAAACACCATATATTTT	CASSLGGSSGNTIYF
TRBD2	few	TRBV30	TRBJ2-6	TGTGCCTGGAGCGGGGGGTCCTCTGGGGCCAACGTCCTGACTTTC	CAWSGGSSGANVLTF
-	-	TRBV11-2	TRBJ1-4	TGTGCCAGCAGATCATGGGCCCGATCGGCAGGGACTAATGAAAAACTGTTTTTT	CASRSWARSAGTNEKLFF
TRBD1	-	TRBV4-1	TRBJ1-2	TGCGCCAGCAGCCATGATCCGGGACAGGCGAGAGGCTACACCTTC	CASSHDPGQARGYTF
-	once	TRBV29-1	TRBJ1-1	TGCAGCGTTGGAGGGCAGGGGCGGACTGAAGCTTTCTTT	CSVGGQGRTEAFF
-	-	TRBV1	TRBJ2-2	TGCACCCGCACTAAGAACACCGGGGAGCTGTTTTTT	CTRTKNTGELFF
-	-	TRBV2	TRBJ2-3	TGTGCCAGCACCCCGAGAGGGAGCGTAAGGTGGGATACGCAGTATTTT	CASTPRGSVRWDTQYF
TRBD2	-	TRBV5-6	TRBJ2-3	TGTGCCAGCAGCTGGGGTAGCGGGGGCACAGATACGCAGTATTTT	CASSWGSGGTDTQYF
TRBD1	-	TRBV27	TRBJ1-1	TGTGCCAGCAGTTTTGGGACAGCAGAAACTTTCTTT	CASSFGTAETFF
-	-	TRBV28	TRBJ2-7	TGTGCCAGCAGTCCCGCACACACCTACGAGCAGTACTTC	CASSPAHTYEQYF
-	few	TRBV11-2	TRBJ1-2	TGTGCCAGCAGCCCAGAACCGGGGGTAGGTGGCTACACCTTC	CASSPEPGVGGYTF
-	-	TRBV29-1	TRBJ1-2	TGCAGCGTTGTGTCAGGGAACAACCCTAACTATGGCTACACCTTC	CSVVSGNNPNYGYTF
-	-	TRBV6-5	TRBJ2-2	TGTGCCAGCAAGGGGCCCAACACCGGGGAGCTGTTTTTT	CASKGPNTGELFF
TRBD2	-	TRBV19	TRBJ2-7	TGTGCCAGTAGTAAGCTAGCGGGAGGGAACTACGAGCAGTACTTC	CASSKLAGGNYEQYF
TRBD1	-	TRBV11-3	TRBJ2-7	TGTGCCAGCAGCCCAGGACAGGGAAGCTCCTACGAGCAGTACTTC	CASSPGQGSSYEQYF
TRBD2	-	TRBV5-1	TRBJ2-3	TGCGCCAGCACTCGGACTAGCGGGAGAGATACGCAGTATTTT	CASTRTSGRDTQYF
-	-	TRBV27	TRBJ1-2	TGTGCCAGCGGCGGCGAGGGAGCAGGCTATGGCTACACCTTC	CASGGEGAGYGYTF
-	-	TRBV19	TRBJ2-7	TGTGCCAGTAGTAGCTCAGGTTTCTACGAGCAGTACTTC	CASSSSGFYEQYF
-	-	TRBV27	TRBJ2-1	TGTGCCAGCAGTTCCAAACCCCCGGGAGTCGGTAATGAGCAGTTCTTC	CASSSKPPGVGNEQFF
-	-	TRBV5-1	TRBJ2-7	TGCGCCTCCCACGAGCCCACGGTCAACGAGCAGTACTTC	CASHEPTVNEQYF
-	-	TRBV18	TRBJ2-5	TGTGCCAGCTCATTTCTCGGGGGAGGCCAAGAGACCCAGTACTTC	CASSFLGGGQETQYF